This T cell receptor beta chain comes out of a study of sequential checkpoint blockade in melanoma. V was shortened by 4 bases and J by 3 bases, with 13 bases between the two germline ends. The CDR3 contains 14 residues. Looked up from germline, CDR1 is SEHNR and CDR2 is FQNEAQ (reference sequence). Some clones are missing from TCRdb's copy, which holds only in-frame ones; the method was immunoSEQ multiplex PCR. The sample consists of about 20,000 clones, approximately 73% of them appearing once. The treatment denotes: randomized to nivolumab then ipilimumab (arm A) or the reverse (arm B). None of the patients previously received DNA-damaging chemotherapy. PBMC sorting kept live CD3+CD8+ cells without CD19 or CD56.

The V call is TRBV7-9, the J call TRBJ2-7; a possible D gene is TRBD1 (5 bases). The receptor was derived from a human donor with melanoma. Material: CD8+ T cells sorted from blood (inferred from file names), obtained from a patient given nivolumab and ipilimumab in sequence. The DNA for the CDR3 is TGTGCCAGCAGCTCCCCCGCAGGGATCTACGAGCAGTACTTC. It codes for CASSSPAGIYEQYF.